This TCR beta chain is from a study of shared clonotypes between healthy human individuals. The study drew its donors from healthy HIV-negative adults without recent acute infections or vaccinations. Caucasian adults living in Nashville, Tennessee, provided all samples. The ends were cut back, 4 bases at V and 6 bases at J, with 20 bases in the middle. Germline V gene sequence: CDR1 SGHDT, CDR2 YYEEEE. The CDR3 extends over 16 amino acids. Deep was the level at which the assay was run. Genomic DNA of each subset was evenly split across several immunoSEQ plates. Some clones are missing from TCRdb's copy, which holds only in-frame ones; the method was immunoSEQ multiplex PCR. The data show roughly 500,000 clones, about 72% seen once.

V is TRBV5-6 and J is TRBJ2-1; tentative D call: TRBD2 (7 bases). This receptor was identified in a woman between 35 and 50 years old in good health. Some clones in this sample may be carry-over from other donors' samples. The specimen was PBMCs. The CDR3 region has the DNA TGTGCCAGCAGCCCGATGGGGGCGGGAGTCTCCAATGAGCAGTTCTTC. Its protein is CASSPMGAGVSNEQFF.